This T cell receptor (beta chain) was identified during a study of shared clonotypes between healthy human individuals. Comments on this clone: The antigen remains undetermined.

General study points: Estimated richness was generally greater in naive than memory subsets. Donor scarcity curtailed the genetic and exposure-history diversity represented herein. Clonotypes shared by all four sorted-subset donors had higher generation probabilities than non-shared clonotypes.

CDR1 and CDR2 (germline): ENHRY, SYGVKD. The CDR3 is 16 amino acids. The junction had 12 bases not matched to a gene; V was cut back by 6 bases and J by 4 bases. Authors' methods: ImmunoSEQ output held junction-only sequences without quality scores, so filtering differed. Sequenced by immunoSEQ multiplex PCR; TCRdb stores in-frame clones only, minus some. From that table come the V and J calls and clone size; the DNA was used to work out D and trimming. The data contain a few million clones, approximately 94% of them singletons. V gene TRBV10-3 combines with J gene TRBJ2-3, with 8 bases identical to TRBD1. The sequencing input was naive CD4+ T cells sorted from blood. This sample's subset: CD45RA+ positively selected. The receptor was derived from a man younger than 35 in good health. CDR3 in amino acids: CAISQGQGAVADTQYF. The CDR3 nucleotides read TGTGCCATCAGCCAAGGACAGGGTGCGGTGGCAGATACGCAGTATTTT.